This T cell receptor beta chain was profiled in a study of blood T cells in healthy people across ages. CDR3 length equals 14 residues. The V end was cut by 2 bases, the J end by 2 bases, with 9 bases between. CDR1 MNHEY and CDR2 SMNVEV come from the germline V gene (reference sequence). Primed by a sample-barcoded 5' primer and a J-beta primer mix, a second PCR proceeded for about 6 to 12 cycles. Samples each returned at least 2.5 million CDR3-containing paired-end reads. TCRdb re-derived calls from the 5' RACE reads in MiXCR, one entry per CDR3 protein. Of fewer than 950,000 distinct CDR3 sequences detected, approximately 53% appear once; the ten largest clones hold under 50%. This clonotype was seen only once.

Input material: blood. The origin of this receptor is a man older than 75 in good health. The V gene is TRBV27, the J gene TRBJ1-2, with D unresolved. Written as DNA, the CDR3 is TGTGCCAGCAGTTTAGCGCCGGGAAACTATGGCTACACCTTC. It encodes CASSLAPGNYGYTF.